This T cell receptor (beta chain) originates from a study of blood T cells in healthy people across ages (dated by TCRdb to about 2015). Regarding the complete study: In model experiments, template switching captured roughly one uniquely barcoded TCR beta cDNA molecule for every two T cells. To avoid experimental bias, donors of different ages were randomly spread across the sequencing lanes. To track age-related changes in TCR beta repertoire diversity, the study relied on deep sequencing normalized with unique cDNA molecular identifiers. Donors were grouped into four age groups: young (average 16 years), middle-aged (39), aged (approximately 58) and long-lived (approximately 82). Using the same blood draw, the study looked at two additional independent replicas of 1 million unique cDNA reads for two donors, one aged 18 to 30 and the other aged 80 or older.

A word on this clonotype: Its antigen has not been determined. Qualities for individual bases were not recorded, and no much larger clone is one base off.

The library was built by means of 5' RACE. TCRdb names Illumina HiSeq 2500 as the instrument used. A second PCR of about 7 to 12 cycles was performed with a sample-barcoded 5' primer and a J-beta primer mix. Each TCR beta cDNA molecule received a unique molecular identifier from a template-switch 5' adaptor carrying 12 random nucleotides. Each sample yielded at least 3 million CDR3-containing paired-end reads. First-strand cDNA synthesis was performed from all RNA using the Mint cDNA synthesis kit, with priming by a TRBC-specific oligonucleotide. After uracil-DNA glycosylase treatment, a first 18-cycle PCR used universal primers M1SS and BC2_uni_R on all cDNA. As for how the authors treated the data: For normalization, 1 million high-quality reads were randomly selected from each sample, with every read carrying a distinct molecular identifier. Instead of being binned into consensus sequences, reads that shared molecular identifiers were thrown out. MiTCR, run with a Q25 quality threshold and the strictest error-elimination algorithm, handled CDR3 identification, clonotype clustering and error correction. A nonparametric unseen species model with Euler transformation was used to estimate lower-bound total TCR beta diversity. TCRdb itself trimmed the public reads at Q25 with fastp, ran MiXCR and retained productive beta chains. Identical CDR3 proteins give one entry, which carries the most common genes and DNA. None of the V and J calls come from the authors' own analysis; TCRdb made them. This sample is represented by about 760,000 distinct CDR3 sequences; approximately 60% of them were singletons. 25% to 30% of the sample goes to the ten largest clones.

The CDR3, from cysteine to phenylalanine, totals 16 residues. Of all the DNA, just the CDR3 is kept, 48 bases in frame from base 1. The trim is 1 base for V and 4 bases for J, with a gap of 16 bases between the germline ends. The germline V gene (reference sequence) gives CDR1 as DFQATT and CDR2 as SNEGSKA. The roughly 39 donors, aged about 6 to 95 years, were systemically healthy Caucasian individuals from Russia. Each donor gave ten milliliters of peripheral blood, collected into EDTA-treated Vacutainer tubes. Ficoll-Paque density-gradient centrifugation was used to isolate PBMCs, with at least 6.5 million obtained per sample. Total RNA, at least 6 micrograms per sample, was extracted from PBMCs with Trizol reagent. The percentages of naive CD45RAhigh/CD27high T cells were determined by flow cytometry on a PBMC aliquot from every donor. General study outcomes and caveats: As age increased, observed TCR beta diversity per million T cells dropped in a roughly linear way, and a significant reduction was already evident by age 40. Compared with the aged group, the long-lived group had more naive CD4+ T cells, fewer expanded clones and increased TCR diversity, a pattern suggesting age selection. Because the CMV infection status of the donors was unknown, age-related changes in expanded clonotypes may potentially have been confounded. The percentage of naive T cells measured by flow cytometry correlated strongly with observed TCR beta diversity. Estimates of total diversity based on one million sequenced T cells were considered lower bounds and underestimates. Conclusive comparison of naive and antigen-experienced compartments was prevented by the profiling of bulk unsorted PBMCs.

Sequencing was carried out using blood. This receptor chain uses TRBV20-1 and TRBJ2-2; matching of 6 bases hints at TRBD2 as the D gene. The receptor's source is a man aged 40-49 years in good health. The CDR3 in this case is CSARGVPGLFTGELFF. The DNA sequence is given as TGCAGTGCTAGAGGCGTCCCGGGACTCTTCACCGGGGAGCTGTTTTTT.